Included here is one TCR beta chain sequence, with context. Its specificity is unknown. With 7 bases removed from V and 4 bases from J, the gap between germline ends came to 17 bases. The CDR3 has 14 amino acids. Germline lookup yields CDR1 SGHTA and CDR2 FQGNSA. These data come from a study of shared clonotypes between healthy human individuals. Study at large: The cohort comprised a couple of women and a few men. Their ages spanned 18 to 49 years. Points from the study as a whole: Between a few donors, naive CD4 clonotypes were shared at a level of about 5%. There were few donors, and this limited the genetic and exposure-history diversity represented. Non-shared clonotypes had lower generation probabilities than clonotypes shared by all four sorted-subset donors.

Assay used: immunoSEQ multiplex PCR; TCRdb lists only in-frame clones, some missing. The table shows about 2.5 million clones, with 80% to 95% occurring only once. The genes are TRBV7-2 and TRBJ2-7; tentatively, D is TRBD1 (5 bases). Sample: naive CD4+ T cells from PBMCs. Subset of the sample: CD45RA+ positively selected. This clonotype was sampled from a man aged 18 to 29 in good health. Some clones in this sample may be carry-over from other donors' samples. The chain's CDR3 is CASTPAIGAYEQYF. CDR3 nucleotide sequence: TGTGCCAGCACCCCAGCCATTGGGGCGTACGAGCAGTACTTC.